A selection of T cell receptor beta chains follows, all from one sample in a study of shared clonotypes between healthy human individuals. TCRdb keeps only in-frame clones here, not all; method: immunoSEQ multiplex PCR. The sample shows about 2.1 million clones, just under 95% of them seen only once. Sequenced: naive CD8+ T cells from PBMCs. These receptor sequences come from a young man in good health. Some clones in this sample may be carry-over from other donors' samples. CDR3s include the opening cysteine and the closing phenylalanine or tryptophan. Each record gives: V gene, clone size, J gene, D gene, CDR3 protein, CDR3 DNA. A D gene is named only where the DNA matches it firmly. A row's size may be missing; if present it is once, few, many or a size class.

v_call: TRBV29-1; clone_size: -; j_call: TRBJ1-2; d_call: -; cdr3_aa: CSVASPESRGPYGYTF; cdr3_nt: TGCAGCGTTGCTTCGCCAGAGTCTAGGGGTCCTTATGGCTACACCTTC
v_call: TRBV9; clone_size: -; j_call: TRBJ2-1; d_call: -; cdr3_aa: CASSVGGSGEQFF; cdr3_nt: TGTGCCAGCAGCGTAGGGGGTAGCGGTGAGCAGTTCTTC
v_call: TRBV27; clone_size: -; j_call: TRBJ2-1; d_call: TRBD2; cdr3_aa: CASRASGRRYNEQFF; cdr3_nt: TGTGCCAGCAGGGCGAGCGGGAGACGATACAATGAGCAGTTCTTC
v_call: TRBV4-2; clone_size: once; j_call: TRBJ1-2; d_call: -; cdr3_aa: CASSQSGLQGRAYGYTF; cdr3_nt: TGTGCCAGCAGCCAATCCGGACTTCAGGGGCGAGCCTATGGCTACACCTTC
v_call: TRBV27; clone_size: -; j_call: TRBJ1-6; d_call: TRBD1; cdr3_aa: CASKTGEYSPLHF; cdr3_nt: TGTGCCAGCAAGACAGGGGAGTACTCACCCCTCCACTTT
v_call: TRBV4-3; clone_size: -; j_call: TRBJ1-4; d_call: -; cdr3_aa: CASSQVMDSPNEKLFF; cdr3_nt: TGCGCCAGCAGCCAAGTAATGGACAGCCCTAATGAAAAACTGTTTTTT
v_call: TRBV6-1; clone_size: -; j_call: TRBJ2-7; d_call: -; cdr3_aa: CASSEVGTVYEQYF; cdr3_nt: TGTGCCAGCAGTGAAGTAGGGACTGTCTACGAGCAGTACTTC
v_call: TRBV19; clone_size: once; j_call: TRBJ2-2; d_call: -; cdr3_aa: CASSIVSGNGELFF; cdr3_nt: TGTGCCAGTAGTATAGTCTCGGGGAACGGGGAGCTGTTTTTT
v_call: TRBV9; clone_size: -; j_call: TRBJ2-5; d_call: -; cdr3_aa: CASSPPQGLWETQYF; cdr3_nt: TGTGCCAGCAGCCCCCCTCAGGGGCTGTGGGAGACCCAGTACTTC
v_call: TRBV6-5; clone_size: -; j_call: TRBJ2-7; d_call: -; cdr3_aa: CASSYSSGTDYEQYF; cdr3_nt: TGTGCCAGCAGTTACTCGAGTGGGACGGACTACGAGCAGTACTTC
v_call: TRBV2; clone_size: -; j_call: TRBJ2-7; d_call: TRBD1; cdr3_aa: CASSEDRGSYEQYF; cdr3_nt: TGTGCCAGCAGTGAGGACAGGGGCTCTTACGAGCAGTACTTC
v_call: TRBV10-3; clone_size: -; j_call: TRBJ2-5; d_call: TRBD2; cdr3_aa: CAISESRTSGETQYF; cdr3_nt: TGTGCCATCAGTGAGTCGAGGACTAGCGGGGAGACCCAGTACTTC
v_call: TRBV6-4; clone_size: -; j_call: TRBJ1-1; d_call: TRBD1; cdr3_aa: CASSAGTGMNTEAFF; cdr3_nt: TGTGCCAGCAGCGCCGGGACAGGGATGAACACTGAAGCTTTCTTT
v_call: TRBV28; clone_size: -; j_call: TRBJ1-5; d_call: -; cdr3_aa: CASSPGRPHQPQHF; cdr3_nt: TGTGCCAGCAGCCCCGGGAGGCCCCACCAGCCCCAGCATTTT
v_call: TRBV5-1; clone_size: -; j_call: TRBJ2-1; d_call: -; cdr3_aa: CASSFPTGPRHNEQFF; cdr3_nt: TGCGCCAGCAGCTTCCCGACAGGTCCCCGGCACAATGAGCAGTTCTTC
v_call: TRBV28; clone_size: -; j_call: TRBJ2-1; d_call: TRBD2; cdr3_aa: CASREGGYNEQFF; cdr3_nt: TGTGCCAGCCGGGAGGGGGGCTACAATGAGCAGTTCTTC
v_call: TRBV11-2; clone_size: -; j_call: TRBJ1-1; d_call: -; cdr3_aa: CASSLEIALNTEAFF; cdr3_nt: TGTGCCAGCAGCTTAGAAATAGCCTTGAACACTGAAGCTTTCTTT
v_call: TRBV27; clone_size: -; j_call: TRBJ2-7; d_call: -; cdr3_aa: CASSQGQSYEQYF; cdr3_nt: TGTGCCAGCAGTCAAGGACAGTCCTACGAGCAGTACTTC
v_call: TRBV6-1; clone_size: -; j_call: TRBJ2-5; d_call: TRBD1; cdr3_aa: CASSDPGTGKGRSTQYF; cdr3_nt: TGTGCCAGCAGTGATCCCGGGACAGGGAAAGGTCGTTCTACCCAGTACTTC
v_call: TRBV28; clone_size: -; j_call: TRBJ1-5; d_call: TRBD1; cdr3_aa: CASRVTGNSNQPQHF; cdr3_nt: TGTGCCAGCAGGGTGACAGGGAATAGCAATCAGCCCCAGCATTTT
v_call: TRBV28; clone_size: -; j_call: TRBJ1-5; d_call: -; cdr3_aa: CASSLDLENQPQHF; cdr3_nt: TGTGCCAGCAGCCTTGACCTGGAGAATCAGCCCCAGCATTTT
v_call: TRBV30; clone_size: few; j_call: TRBJ2-2; d_call: TRBD1; cdr3_aa: CAWSHRGNTGELFF; cdr3_nt: TGTGCCTGGAGTCACAGGGGGAACACCGGGGAGCTGTTTTTT
v_call: TRBV5-6; clone_size: few; j_call: TRBJ1-2; d_call: -; cdr3_aa: CASSFQGPYGYTF; cdr3_nt: TGTGCCAGCAGCTTTCAGGGACCCTATGGCTACACCTTC
v_call: TRBV13; clone_size: -; j_call: TRBJ2-4; d_call: -; cdr3_aa: CASSSRVLGAKNIQYF; cdr3_nt: TGTGCCAGCAGCTCCAGGGTATTGGGGGCCAAAAACATTCAGTACTTC